This T cell receptor (beta chain) was captured by sequencing in a study of T cell repertoires in cytomegalovirus infection (dated by TCRdb to about 2019). General notes on the study: Recently identified HLA-C-restricted CMV epitopes, whose presentation resists viral immunomodulation, were targeted by peptide stimulations together with well-studied HLA-B-restricted epitopes. Because public TCR beta signatures pointed to carriage of CMV infection together with the matching HLA type, the HLA type of each donor mattered for the analysis. Broad study findings and their caveats: The ex vivo response was dominated by HLA-C-restricted CMV-specific TCR beta clonotypes, which also provided the single most frequent clonotype in two of eight donors. Cumulative frequency of public TCR beta family members discriminated carriers of CMV infection plus the relevant HLA type in this cohort and an independent roughly 340-donor cohort.

This clonotype has more than one count but fewer than ten. Its binding antigen is unknown. No base quality information exists; no much larger clone differs at one position. The data were produced on an Illumina HiSeq 1500. TCRdb ran its own pipeline on the public reads, namely fastp trimming at Q25 and MiXCR clone calling, and kept in-frame beta chains. For every CDR3 protein sequence, its rows merge into one entry that carries the most common genes and DNA. The sample yields 650,000 to 850,000 distinct CDR3 sequences; about 28% were counted once. Approximately 14% of the sample rests with the top ten. V lost 10 bases and J lost 5 bases; the stretch between them is 10 bases long. Inclusive of the bounding cysteine and phenylalanine, the CDR3 is 11 residues long. Here the CDR3 DNA is all that survives: 33 bases in frame from base 1. Via the germline V gene (reference sequence), CDR1 is MNHEY and CDR2 SMNVEV.

The treatment or condition label for this specimen denotes: in vitro stimulation with specific CMV peptide epitopes to enrich CMV-specific T cells. The V and J genes are TRBV27 and TRBJ2-3; a weak D assignment points to TRBD2 (5 bases agree). This TCR came from a human donor in good health (CMV status not recorded). Some clones in this sample may be carry-over from other donors' samples. The starting material was cultured CD8+ T cells from PBMCs, obtained from culture after CMV antigen stimulation. The CDR3 amino acid sequence is: CAILAGDTQYF. The DNA reads TGTGCCATCCTTGCGGGAGATACGCAGTATTTT.